Shown below are 23 T cell receptor beta chains from a single sample sequenced in a study of T cell repertoires in cytomegalovirus infection. Using its own MiXCR run on the reads, TCRdb lists one record per CDR3 protein. The repertoire holds around 530,000 distinct CDR3 sequences, with about a quarter as singletons. The specimen sequenced was PBMCs. These receptor sequences come from a human donor in good health (CMV status not recorded). Some clones in this sample may be carry-over from other donors' samples.

Comments on this clonotype: The junction differs from germline at one of its ends, possibly a read error. In DNA, the CDR3 is TGTGCTAGCAGCCCCCGGACTAGTCATACCAATGAGCAGTTCTTC. It yields the protein CASSPRTSHTNEQFF. J is TRBJ2-1 and V is TRBV7-7, with TRBD2 matching over 7 bases. CDR1 and CDR2 from the germline V gene are SSHAT and FNYEAQ (reference sequence). There are 15 residues in the CDR3.

Only a few counts were recorded for this clonotype. The chain employs TRBV7-2 and TRBJ1-6; possible D gene TRBD1, 5 bases. This CDR3 is 12 amino acids long. Germline V gene sequence: CDR1 SGHTA, CDR2 FQGNSA. Trimming took 5 bases from V and 15 from J, leaving 14 bases between them. The CDR3 loop is CASSGDGGSLHF. In DNA form, the CDR3 reads TGTGCCAGCAGCGGGGACGGAGGGAGCCTCCACTTT.

This clonotype has just a few counts. The gene calls are TRBV7-4 and TRBJ2-1, with TRBD2 matching over 7 bases. The CDR3 length is 15 residues. V shed 6 bases and J 5 bases; nucleotides not matched to a gene: 10. Germline CDR1 and CDR2: SGHVT and SQSDAQ. CDR3 amino acids: CASRARESGNNEQFF. DNA for the CDR3: TGTGCCAGCAGGGCGCGGGAGTCCGGAAACAATGAGCAGTTCTTC.

This clonotype appeared a few times. The chain uses TRBV4-1 and TRBJ2-3, with 13 bases identical to TRBD2. With V trimmed by 0 bases and J by 4 bases, 10 bases remained unmatched. Germline V gives CDR1 MGHRA, CDR2 YSYEKL. This CDR3 has 19 residues. DNA for the CDR3: TGCGCCAGCAGCCAAGACCGGACTAGCGGGAGTTACCCTCCAGATACGCAGTATTTT. Protein sequence: CASSQDRTSGSYPPDTQYF.

V gene TRBV19 combines with J gene TRBJ2-5, with 9 positions matching TRBD2. The length of the CDR3 is 14 residues. Germline V gene lookup returns CDR1 LNHDA and CDR2 SQIVND (reference sequence). J was trimmed by 3 bases and V by 8 bases; bases with no gene match: 7. The CDR3 loop is CASANSGRKETQYF. CDR3 in DNA: TGTGCCAGTGCGAATAGCGGGAGAAAAGAGACCCAGTACTTC.

There are a few counts of this clonotype. J is TRBJ2-7 and V is TRBV7-9; D may be TRBD1 (5 bases). Trimming cost V 1 base and J 5 bases, with 9 bases left between them. The germline V gene encodes CDR1 SEHNR and CDR2 FQNEAQ (reference sequence). The CDR3 has 13 residues. CDR3 bases: TGTGCCAGCAGCTTAGGGGGCATCGACGAGCAGTACGTC. This codes for CASSLGGIDEQYV.

This clonotype showed up many times. The CDR3 bases are TGTGCCAGCAGCCCTCAGGGGGCCCCCTACGAGCAGTACTTC. Translation gives CASSPQGAPYEQYF. V gene TRBV7-2 combines with J gene TRBJ2-7, with TRBD1 matching 8 bases. Trimming removed 5 bases from V and 2 bases from J; junction bases left unmatched: 5. Germline V gene sequence: CDR1 SGHTA, CDR2 FQGNSA. The CDR3 sequence is 14 residues long.

This rearrangement joins TRBV28 to TRBJ2-1; no reliable D call. Per germline, CDR1 MDHEN and CDR2 SYDVKM. V was shortened by 5 bases and J by 4 bases, with 12 bases between the two germline ends. There are 14 residues in the CDR3. The CDR3 is CASSLGSWYNEQFF. The CDR3 coding sequence is TGTGCCAGCAGTCTAGGGTCGTGGTACAATGAGCAGTTCTTC.

This chain connects TRBV7-8 to TRBJ1-4, with 11 bases matching TRBD1. Germline V CDR1 and CDR2: SGHVS, FQNEAQ. The CDR3 is 14 amino acids. V lost 4 bases, J lost 8 bases, and 3 bases stayed unmatched. CDR3 loop: CASSYRDRGEKLFF. The CDR3 DNA reads TGTGCCAGCAGCTACCGGGACAGGGGGGAAAAACTGTTTTTT.

V usage is TRBV7-2 and J usage is TRBJ2-7; D gene unclear. Trimming took off 4 bases at V and 6 bases at J, with 7 bases between the two ends. This CDR3 is built from 11 residues. CDR1 and CDR2 from the germline V gene are SGHTA and FQGNSA. The CDR3 sequence: CASSSLFEQYF. The CDR3, as DNA: TGTGCCAGCAGCTCGCTTTTCGAGCAGTACTTC.

This clonotype was observed many times. CDR3 sequence reads: CASSLVTHEQFF. Here the CDR3 DNA reads TGTGCCAGCAGCCTCGTGACCCATGAGCAGTTCTTC. The V call is TRBV7-2, the J call TRBJ2-1, with unresolved D. Trimming shortened V by 5 bases and J by 8 bases, and 10 bases separated the two germline ends. The germline V gene has CDR1 SGHTA and CDR2 FQGNSA. The CDR3 length is 12 residues.

The V gene is TRBV2, the J gene TRBJ2-3; 7 bases fit TRBD2. This CDR3 comprises 14 residues. V shed 8 bases and J 3 bases; nucleotides not matched to a gene: 8. Per the germline V gene, CDR1 is SNHLY and CDR2 is FYNNEI. CDR3 sequence: CASVKREVTDTQYF. The DNA for the CDR3 is TGTGCCAGCGTTAAACGGGAGGTTACAGATACGCAGTATTTT.

This clonotype was counted between two and nine times. The CDR3 reads CASSPWTGTTGELFF. In DNA form, the CDR3 reads TGTGCCAGCAGTCCGTGGACAGGGACCACCGGGGAGCTGTTTTTT. V gene TRBV27 combines with J gene TRBJ2-2; 8 bases map to TRBD1. The CDR3 runs 15 residues. J gave up 4 bases and V 5 bases, and 6 bases lay outside the gene matches. Germline V gene lookup returns CDR1 MNHEY and CDR2 SMNVEV (reference sequence).

The sample holds one count of this clonotype. V usage is TRBV28 and J usage is TRBJ2-1; D may be TRBD1 (6 bases). There are 19 residues in the CDR3. The ends were cut back, 0 bases at V and 2 bases at J, with 20 bases in the middle. The germline V gene encodes CDR1 MDHEN and CDR2 SYDVKM. The CDR3 spells CASSLWNRAPSPTYNEQFF. The CDR3 DNA reads TGTGCCAGCAGTTTATGGAACAGGGCCCCATCCCCTACCTACAATGAGCAGTTCTTC.

This clonotype was counted many times. V gene TRBV6-2 or TRBV6-3 combines with J gene TRBJ2-1; a weak D match, TRBD2 (5 bases). This CDR3 spans 18 amino acids. Germline V gives CDR1 MNHEY, CDR2 SVGEGT. Trimming took off 2 bases at V and 0 bases at J, with 17 bases between the two ends. The DNA of the CDR3 is TGTGCCAGCAGTTACAAGGGAAACCGCGGAGGCTCCTACAATGAGCAGTTCTTC. It codes for CASSYKGNRGGSYNEQFF.

This chain joins TRBV6-1 and TRBJ2-2; TRBD2 matches 11 bases. This CDR3 comprises 17 residues. Losses at the gene ends were 6 bases for V and 1 base for J; bases not matched to a gene: 7. In germline, CDR1 is MNHNS, CDR2 SASEGT. DNA of the CDR3: TGTGCCAGCAGCCCGGGACTAGCGGAGTTGAACACCGGGGAGCTGTTTTTT. This gives the protein CASSPGLAELNTGELFF.

The chain recombines TRBV19 with TRBJ1-1; D possibly corresponds to TRBD1 (5 bases). Trimming took 8 bases from V and 3 from J, leaving 13 bases between them. The CDR3 loop spans 13 amino acids. The germline CDR1 and CDR2 sequences are LNHDA and SQIVND (reference sequence). The CDR3 protein is CASSRGGDTEAFF. The CDR3 DNA follows: TGTGCCAGTTCTCGGGGGGGAGACACTGAAGCTTTCTTT. The full variable domain, completed using reference TRBV19 and TRBJ1-1, is DGGITQSPKYLFRKEGQNVTLSCEQNLNHDAMYWYRQDPGQGLRLIYYSQIVNDFQKGDIAEGYSVSREKKESFPLTVTSAQKNPTAFYLCASSRGGDTEAFFGQGTRLTVV.

This clonotype has ten or more counts. The chain has TRBV7-2 and TRBJ2-1, with 8 bases identical to TRBD1. Trimming took 10 bases from V and 8 from J; bases not matched to a gene: 16. This CDR3 is built from 15 residues. The germline V gene has CDR1 SGHTA and CDR2 FQGNSA. The CDR3 is CATSPRTGLGDEQFF. CDR3 in DNA: TGTGCCACCTCGCCGCGGACAGGGCTCGGTGATGAGCAGTTCTTC.

The V call is TRBV20-1, the J call TRBJ2-5, with D hard to call. Trimming removed 3 bases from V and 4 bases from J, with 21 bases in between. This CDR3 has 16 amino acids. Germline CDR1 DFQATT, CDR2 SNEGSKA (reference sequence). CDR3 coding DNA: TGCAGTGCTAGCCGTCATGGATCGCTGCTCGGAGAGACCCAGTACTTC. Protein product: CSASRHGSLLGETQYF.

The V call is TRBV7-6, the J call TRBJ1-1, with D tentatively TRBD1 (5 bases). Germline V gene data show CDR1 as SGHVS and CDR2 as FNYEAQ. This CDR3 region has 13 residues. V lost 0 bases, J lost 7 bases, and 9 bases lay in between. CDR3 nucleotides: TGTGCCAGCAGCTTAGCAACAGGAGTTGAAGCTTTCTTT. As protein: CASSLATGVEAFF.

This clonotype was counted at least ten times. This chain connects TRBV7-2 to TRBJ2-1; D perhaps matches TRBD2 (5 bases). Trimming took off 2 bases at V and 0 bases at J, with 11 bases between the two ends. Germline V gene lookup returns CDR1 SGHTA and CDR2 FQGNSA. This CDR3 spans 16 amino acids. CDR3 in amino acids: CASSLFLGSSYNEQFF. The CDR3 DNA follows: TGTGCCAGCAGCTTATTTCTTGGGAGCTCCTACAATGAGCAGTTCTTC.

This clonotype was counted a few times. The chain uses TRBV29-1 and TRBJ2-1; 13 bases line up with TRBD2. CDR1 is SQVTM, CDR2 ANQGSEA, per germline. The CDR3 has 14 amino acids. V trimming: 7 bases; J trimming: 7 bases; junction bases outside the gene matches: 7. DNA for the CDR3: TGCAGCGGGACTAGCGGGAGTGTACAGAATGAGCAGTTCTTC. Translating it yields CSGTSGSVQNEQFF.

The sample holds a few counts of this clonotype. The gene calls are TRBV12-3 or TRBV12-4 and TRBJ2-7, with D perhaps TRBD2 (5 bases). Trimming stripped 6 bases from V and 0 bases from J, with 12 bases between. CDR3 size: 14 residues. The CDR3 bases are TGTGCCAGCAGACGCGGACTCACCTCCTACGAGCAGTACTTC. As protein: CASRRGLTSYEQYF.